The 20 T cell receptor beta chains below come from one sample, sequenced in a study of blood T cell repertoires in COVID-19. Here immunoSEQ multiplex PCR was the method, and the copy in TCRdb shows in-frame clones only, minus some. The repertoire holds over 45,000 clones, with less than 75% as singletons. Sequences were obtained from peripheral blood. All receptors derive from a woman aged 50 to 65 with active or convalescent COVID-19.

The chain combines TRBV9 with TRBJ2-2; D might be TRBD2 (6 bases). V was shortened by 4 bases and J by 4 bases, with 14 bases between the two germline ends. This CDR3 is built from 15 residues. Per germline, CDR1 SGDLS and CDR2 YYNGEE. CDR3 amino acids: CASSITGTPTGELFF. The CDR3 DNA reads TGTGCCAGCAGCATAACCGGGACTCCCACCGGGGAGCTGTTTTTT.

The V gene is TRBV2, the J gene TRBJ2-5, with D maybe TRBD1 (6 bases). Trimming stripped 6 bases from V and 4 bases from J, with 9 bases between. The CDR3 is made up of 12 amino acids. Germline lookup yields CDR1 SNHLY and CDR2 FYNNEI. The CDR3 DNA reads TGTGCCAGCAGGTTACAGGGAGAGACCCAGTACTTC. It translates to CASRLQGETQYF.

The genes are TRBV6-5 and TRBJ2-7; 8 nucleotides line up with TRBD2. In germline, CDR1 is MNHEY, CDR2 SVGAGI. This CDR3 spans 15 amino acids. The V and J ends lost 0 bases and 2 bases, in that order; junction bases with no gene match: 3. CDR3 protein: CASSYSTSGAYEQYF. CDR3 coding DNA: TGTGCCAGCAGTTACTCTACTAGCGGAGCCTACGAGCAGTACTTC.

The chain recombines TRBV5-4 with TRBJ2-1; D is ambiguous. Trimming removed 0 bases at V and 4 bases at J, with 5 bases between. In germline, CDR1 is SGHNT, CDR2 YYREEE (reference sequence). The CDR3 runs to 13 residues. In DNA form, the CDR3 reads TGTGCCAGCAGCTTGGCACTTTACAATGAGCAGTTCTTC. Translated: CASSLALYNEQFF.

This chain links TRBV28 with TRBJ2-3; D is perhaps TRBD2 (5 bases). V gave up 6 bases and J gave up 2 bases, with 15 bases separating them. Germline CDR1 and CDR2: MDHEN and SYDVKM. The CDR3 has 15 amino acids. Here the CDR3 DNA reads TGTGCCAGCAGCCATAATCTGAGGGACACAGATACGCAGTATTTT. It codes for CASSHNLRDTDTQYF. The entire variable domain, with the rest obtained from reference TRBV28 and TRBJ2-3, is as follows: DVKVTQSSRYLVKRTGEKVFLECVQDMDHENMFWYRQDPGLGLRLIYFSYDVKMKEKGDIPEGYSVSREKKERFSLILESASTNQTSMYLCASSHNLRDTDTQYFGPGTRLTVL.

This clone was seen only once. The J gene is TRBJ2-2, the V gene TRBV9; no clear D gene. The V end was cut by 4 bases, the J end by 3 bases, with 7 bases between. Germline CDR1 reads SGDLS; CDR2 reads YYNGEE. The CDR3 length is 13 residues. This chain's CDR3 is CASSFRDTGELFF. The CDR3 nucleotides read TGTGCCAGCAGCTTCCGAGACACCGGGGAGCTGTTTTTT.

The V and J genes are TRBV18 and TRBJ1-6; tentative D call: TRBD1 (5 bases). CDR3 length equals 14 residues. Deletions cut 0 bases from V and 11 bases from J, with 11 bases between. Germline assignment: CDR1 KGHSH and CDR2 LQKENI. CDR3 bases: TGTGCCAGCTCACCACCGGCAGGGAATACACCCCTCCACTTT. It translates to CASSPPAGNTPLHF. Full variable domain (rest looked up from reference TRBV18 and TRBJ1-6): NAGVMQNPRHLVRRRGQEARLRCSPMKGHSHVYWYRQLPEEGLKFMVYLQKENIIDESGMPKERFSAEFPKEGPSILRIQQVVRGDSAAYFCASSPPAGNTPLHFGNGTRLTVT.

The chain couples TRBV27 to TRBJ2-7; D possibly corresponds to TRBD2 (6 bases). Per the germline V gene, CDR1 is MNHEY and CDR2 is SMNVEV (reference sequence). The CDR3 has 13 residues. V lost 11 bases, J lost 3 bases, and 17 bases lay in between. This chain's CDR3 is CAAGPGQSYEQYF. The CDR3 coding sequence is TGTGCCGCGGGGCCGGGGCAGAGCTACGAGCAGTACTTC.

The chain is built from TRBV2 and TRBJ2-3; D remains ambiguous. Germline CDR1 is SNHLY and CDR2 is FYNNEI. This CDR3 is 11 amino acids long. Trimming shortened V by 8 bases and J by 6 bases, and 9 bases separated the two germline ends. As DNA, the CDR3 is TGTGCCAGCGAGTTTTCGGATACGCAGTATTTT. Translation: CASEFSDTQYF. Full variable domain (remainder filled in from reference TRBV2 and TRBJ2-3): EPEVTQTPSHQVTQMGQEVILRCVPISNHLYFYWYRQILGQKVEFLVSFYNNEISEKSEIFDDQFSVERPDGSNFTLKIRSTKLEDSAMYFCASEFSDTQYFGPGTRLTVL.

This clone has just a few counts. The V call is TRBV7-9, the J call TRBJ2-5; D remains unclear. V was cut by 5 bases and J by 5 bases, with 15 bases left in between. Germline V gives CDR1 SEHNR, CDR2 FQNEAQ (reference sequence). This CDR3 has 14 residues. This chain's CDR3 is CASSITHGPETQYF. Written as DNA, the CDR3 is TGTGCCAGCAGCATCACACATGGCCCGGAGACCCAGTACTTC.

This clone was seen once. The V and J genes are TRBV5-4 and TRBJ2-1; 9 nucleotides align to TRBD1. The CDR3 contains 14 residues. The germline V gene encodes CDR1 SGHNT and CDR2 YYREEE (reference sequence). The ends lost 4 bases at V and 7 bases at J; junction bases unmatched: 6. CDR3 coding DNA: TGTGCCAGCAGCACCTTGGACAGGGGTAATGAGCAGTTCTTC. Translating gives CASSTLDRGNEQFF. Full variable domain (rest looked up from reference TRBV5-4 and TRBJ2-1): ETGVTQSPTHLIKTRGQQVTLRCSSQSGHNTVSWYQQALGQGPQFIFQYYREEENGRGNFPPRFSGLQFPNYSSELNVNALELDDSALYLCASSTLDRGNEQFFGPGTRLTVL.

The chain carries TRBV6-1 and TRBJ1-2, with D perhaps TRBD1 (6 bases). From germline, CDR1 is MNHNS and CDR2 SASEGT. The CDR3 runs to 17 residues. V was shortened by 1 base and J by 4 bases, with 19 bases between the two germline ends. The CDR3 DNA is TGTGCCAGCAGTGAAGGTTGGGGGGGCGCTTTACCCTATGGCTACACCTTC. It translates to CASSEGWGGALPYGYTF.

This clone has a count of ten or more. This sequence joins TRBV7-9 and TRBJ2-7, with a possible D match to TRBD1 (6 bases). From germline, CDR1 is SEHNR and CDR2 FQNEAQ (reference sequence). The CDR3 extends over 14 amino acids. V was shortened by 5 bases and J by 4 bases, with 15 bases between the two germline ends. The CDR3 nucleotides read TGTGCCAGCAGCCCAGGGGACACGCGGTACGAGCAGTACTTC. This translates into CASSPGDTRYEQYF.

The V and J genes are TRBV28 and TRBJ1-2; tentatively, D is TRBD1 (6 bases). Germline V gene sequence: CDR1 MDHEN, CDR2 SYDVKM. The ends were cut back, 8 bases at V and 6 bases at J, with 13 bases in the middle. This CDR3 comprises 12 residues. CDR3 nucleotides: TGTGCCAGCCTCCAACAGGGAAATGGCTACACCTTC. Its translation is CASLQQGNGYTF.

V is TRBV19 and J is TRBJ2-3; 7 bases are shared with TRBD2. Trimming took 1 base from V and 2 from J; bases not matched to a gene: 6. This CDR3 comprises 16 residues. CDR1 and CDR2 (germline): LNHDA, SQIVND (reference sequence). The CDR3 sequence: CASSIGAGDYTDTQYF. CDR3 bases: TGTGCCAGTAGTATAGGGGCGGGAGACTACACAGATACGCAGTATTTT.

This clone has a single count. The CDR3 reads CASMKTSGTGRYNEQFF. Written as DNA, the CDR3 is TGTGCCAGTATGAAGACTAGCGGGACGGGCAGATACAATGAGCAGTTCTTC. The chain joins TRBV19 to TRBJ2-1; TRBD2 matches at 11 bases. V gave up 7 bases and J gave up 4 bases; unmatched junction bases: 12. This CDR3 is 17 amino acids long. The V gene's germline CDR1 is LNHDA and CDR2 SQIVND (reference sequence).

V is TRBV29-1 and J is TRBJ1-2, with a tentative D call TRBD1 (6 bases). CDR1 SQVTM and CDR2 ANQGSEA come from the germline V gene. The CDR3 is 13 amino acids. V lost 5 bases to trimming and J lost 4 bases, with 14 bases between them. CDR3 protein: CSVSPGQVYGYTF. CDR3 bases: TGCAGCGTTTCCCCGGGACAAGTCTATGGCTACACCTTC. The entire variable domain, with the rest obtained from reference TRBV29-1 and TRBJ1-2, is as follows: SAVISQKPSRDICQRGTSLTIQCQVDSQVTMMFWYRQQPGQSLTLIATANQGSEATYESGFVIDKFPISRPNLTFSTLTVSNMSPEDSSIYLCSVSPGQVYGYTFGSGTRLTVV.

This chain uses TRBV18 with TRBJ2-1; 9 nucleotides agree with TRBD2. The V and J ends lost 2 bases and 6 bases, in that order; junction bases with no gene match: 8. The CDR3 runs to 16 residues. Germline lookup yields CDR1 KGHSH and CDR2 LQKENI. The DNA of the CDR3 is TGTGCCAGCTCACCAAGGGATAGCGGGAGAGGCAATGAGCAGTTCTTC. This encodes CASSPRDSGRGNEQFF.

This sequence joins TRBV9 and TRBJ2-4, with 11 positions matching TRBD2. Germline V gene sequence: CDR1 SGDLS, CDR2 YYNGEE. The CDR3 is made up of 15 amino acids. Trimming removed 10 bases from V and 4 bases from J; junction bases left unmatched: 10. The chain's CDR3 is CAAIGLAGGKNIQYF. The CDR3, as DNA: TGTGCCGCCATTGGACTAGCGGGTGGGAAAAACATTCAGTACTTC.

The V call is TRBV10-2, the J call TRBJ2-2, with D unclear. The V and J ends lost 6 bases and 4 bases respectively, with 9 bases between them. The CDR3 is 13 residues long. CDR1 and CDR2 (germline): WSHSY, SAAADI. The CDR3 region has the DNA TGCGCCAGCAGACAAAGAATCACCGGGGAGCTGTTTTTT. Amino acids: CASRQRITGELFF.